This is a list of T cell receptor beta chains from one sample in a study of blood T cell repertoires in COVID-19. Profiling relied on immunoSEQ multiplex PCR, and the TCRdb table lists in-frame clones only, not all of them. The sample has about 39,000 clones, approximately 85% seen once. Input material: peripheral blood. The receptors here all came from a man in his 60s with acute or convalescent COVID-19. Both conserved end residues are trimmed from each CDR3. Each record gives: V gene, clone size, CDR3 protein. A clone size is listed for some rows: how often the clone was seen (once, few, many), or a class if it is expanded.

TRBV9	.	ASSPLGGDETQY
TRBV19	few	ASNNIESRGRDYGYT
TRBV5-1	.	ASTPGGKETQY
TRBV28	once	ASSTATDRAGQY
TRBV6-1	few	ASSQVGEGHSPLH
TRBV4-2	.	ASSQDKAGSSYNEQF
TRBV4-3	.	ASSQEGTGYNEQF
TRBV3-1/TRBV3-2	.	ASSQDPDIRAGNQY
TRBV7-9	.	ASSETVYPRRYT
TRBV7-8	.	ASSRGQATSGEQY
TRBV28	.	ASSSPGQGTNQPQH
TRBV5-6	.	ASRGQGGEKLF
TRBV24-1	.	ATRSGQGDNQPQH
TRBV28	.	ASTSRGRGEKLF
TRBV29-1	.	SAGAGKTDTQY
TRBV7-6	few	ASSLGGTGAYEQY
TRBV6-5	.	ASSAGTGTGFEAF
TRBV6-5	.	ASSRRTGDLPTI
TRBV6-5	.	ASSSPGTTTDTQY
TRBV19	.	ASSRDWGRLSNEKLF
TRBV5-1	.	ASSARPGGREQY
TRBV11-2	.	ASSNLRPGVGFEQY
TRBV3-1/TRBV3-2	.	ASSQAGGGVLTDTQY
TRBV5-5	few	ASSWGQGNTEAF
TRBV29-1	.	SVVRVQNTEAF
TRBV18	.	ASSPGVWETQY
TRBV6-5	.	ASSVALGAQGTQY
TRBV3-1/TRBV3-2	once	ASGNPGVNGYT
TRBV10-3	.	AISDTAAARADTQY
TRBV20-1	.	SASTGLGLREQY
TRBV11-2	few	ASSHLAGFTTGELF
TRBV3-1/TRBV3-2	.	ASSPRGRQGNTIY
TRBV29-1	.	SVVPGLGKLEQF
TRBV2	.	ASIGQMNTEAF
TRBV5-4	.	ASSRTGDSLSYGYT
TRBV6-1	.	ASSEARVAQY
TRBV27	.	ASSPAGANTGELF
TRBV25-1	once	ASSVTGTYEQY
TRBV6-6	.	ASSSQGSFYNEQF
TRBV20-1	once	SASFTGTGELF